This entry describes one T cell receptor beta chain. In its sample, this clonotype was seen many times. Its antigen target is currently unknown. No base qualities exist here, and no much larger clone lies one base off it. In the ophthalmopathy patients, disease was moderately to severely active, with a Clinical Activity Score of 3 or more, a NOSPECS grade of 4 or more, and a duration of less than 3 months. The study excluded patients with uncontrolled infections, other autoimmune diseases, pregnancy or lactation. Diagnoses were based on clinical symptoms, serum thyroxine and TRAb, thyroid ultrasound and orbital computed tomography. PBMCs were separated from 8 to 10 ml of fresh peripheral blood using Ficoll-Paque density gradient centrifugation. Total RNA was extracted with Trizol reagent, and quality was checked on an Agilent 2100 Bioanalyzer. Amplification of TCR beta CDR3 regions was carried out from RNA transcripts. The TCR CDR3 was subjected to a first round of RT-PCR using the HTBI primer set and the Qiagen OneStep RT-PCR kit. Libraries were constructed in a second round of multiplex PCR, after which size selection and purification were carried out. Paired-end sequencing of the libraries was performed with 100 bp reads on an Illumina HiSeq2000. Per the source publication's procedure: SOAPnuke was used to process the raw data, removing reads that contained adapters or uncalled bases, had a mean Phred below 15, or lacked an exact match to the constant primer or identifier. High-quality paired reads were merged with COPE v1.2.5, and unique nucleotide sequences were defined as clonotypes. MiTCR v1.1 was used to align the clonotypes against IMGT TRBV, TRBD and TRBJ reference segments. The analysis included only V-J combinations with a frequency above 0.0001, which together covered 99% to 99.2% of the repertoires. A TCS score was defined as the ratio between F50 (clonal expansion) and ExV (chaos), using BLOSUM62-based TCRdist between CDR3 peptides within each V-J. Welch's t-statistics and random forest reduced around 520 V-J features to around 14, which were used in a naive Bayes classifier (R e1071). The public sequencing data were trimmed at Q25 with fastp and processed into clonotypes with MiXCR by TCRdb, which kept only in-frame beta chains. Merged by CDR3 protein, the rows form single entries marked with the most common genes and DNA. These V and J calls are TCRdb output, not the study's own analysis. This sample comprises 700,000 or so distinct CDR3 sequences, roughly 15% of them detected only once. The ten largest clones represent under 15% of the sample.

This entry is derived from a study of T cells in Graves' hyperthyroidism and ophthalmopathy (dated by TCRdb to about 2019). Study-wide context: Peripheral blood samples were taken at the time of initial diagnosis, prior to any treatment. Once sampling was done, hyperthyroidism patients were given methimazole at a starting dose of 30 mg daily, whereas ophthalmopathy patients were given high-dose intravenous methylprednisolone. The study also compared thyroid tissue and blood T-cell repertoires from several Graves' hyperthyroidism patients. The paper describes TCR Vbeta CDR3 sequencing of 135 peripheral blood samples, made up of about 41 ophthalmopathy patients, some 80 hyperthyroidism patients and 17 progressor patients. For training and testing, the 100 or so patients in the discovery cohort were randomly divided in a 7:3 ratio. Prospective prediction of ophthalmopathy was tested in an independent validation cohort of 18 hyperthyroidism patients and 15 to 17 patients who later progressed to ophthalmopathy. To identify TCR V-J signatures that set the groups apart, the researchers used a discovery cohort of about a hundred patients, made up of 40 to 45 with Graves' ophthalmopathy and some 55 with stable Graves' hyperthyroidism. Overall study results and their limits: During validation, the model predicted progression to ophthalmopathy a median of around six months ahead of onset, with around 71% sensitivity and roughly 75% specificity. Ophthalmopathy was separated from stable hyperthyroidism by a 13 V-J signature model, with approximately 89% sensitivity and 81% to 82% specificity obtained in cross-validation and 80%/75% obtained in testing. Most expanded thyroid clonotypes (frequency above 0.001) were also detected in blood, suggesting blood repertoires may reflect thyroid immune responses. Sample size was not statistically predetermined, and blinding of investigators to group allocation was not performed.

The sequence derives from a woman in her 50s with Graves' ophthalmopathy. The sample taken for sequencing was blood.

The nucleotides are TGCGCCAGCAGCGAACAGGGGGCCTCCTACGAGCAGTACTTC. This translates into CASSEQGASYEQYF. The chain couples TRBV5-1 to TRBJ2-7; the central 9 bases match TRBD1. Reading the germline V gene gives CDR1 SGHRS and CDR2 YFSETQ. From its cysteine to its phenylalanine, the CDR3 spans 14 amino acids. Only the CDR3 portion is preserved as DNA: 42 bases, with reading frame beginning at the first base. V is trimmed back by 4 bases and J by 0 bases, and the junction contains 2 bases that no gene match accounts for.